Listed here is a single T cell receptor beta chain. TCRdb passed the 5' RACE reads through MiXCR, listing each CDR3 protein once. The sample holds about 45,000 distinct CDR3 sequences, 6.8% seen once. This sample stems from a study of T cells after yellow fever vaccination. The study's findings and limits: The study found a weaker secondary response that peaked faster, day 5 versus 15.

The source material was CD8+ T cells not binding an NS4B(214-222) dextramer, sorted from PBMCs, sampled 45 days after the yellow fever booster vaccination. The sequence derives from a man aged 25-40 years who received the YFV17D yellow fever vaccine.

Written as DNA, the CDR3 is TGCGCCAGCAGCCAAGAGCCAGAGGGGACGGGAAACACCATATATTTT. Its translation: CASSQEPEGTGNTIYF. The chain employs TRBV4-3 and TRBJ1-3, with D possibly being TRBD1 (5 bases). This CDR3 is 16 amino acids long. With 0 bases removed from V and 4 bases from J, the gap between germline ends came to 13 bases. From germline, CDR1 is LGHNA and CDR2 YSLEER.